These 10 T cell receptor beta chains came from one sample sequenced in a study of OX40 agonist ivuxolimab in advanced cancers. Profiling relied on immunoSEQ multiplex PCR, and the TCRdb table lists in-frame clones only, not all of them. Among 95,000 to 120,000 clones listed, approximately 90% were seen once. The specimen was CD4+ or CD8+ T cells sorted from blood, collected in a trial of the OX40 agonist ivuxolimab. Receptors were obtained from an adult with an advanced solid tumor such as melanoma, head and neck, liver or kidney cancer.

The J gene is TRBJ1-5, the V gene TRBV6-6; TRBD1 is a possible D gene (5 bases). Trimming took off 5 bases at V and 0 bases at J, with 11 bases between the two ends. Germline-derived CDR1 and CDR2 are MNHNY and SVGAGI (reference sequence). The CDR3 runs to 15 residues. The CDR3 DNA reads TGTGCCAGCAGTGGGGGAGGGAATAGCAATCAGCCCCAGCATTTT. It codes for CASSGGGNSNQPQHF.

The genes are TRBV5-1 and TRBJ2-3, with D perhaps TRBD1 (6 bases). Per the germline V gene, CDR1 is SGHRS and CDR2 is YFSETQ. This CDR3 spans 16 amino acids. Trimming shortened V by 0 bases and J by 0 bases, and 11 bases separated the two germline ends. CDR3 sequence (DNA): TGCGCCAGCAGCTTGGAGGGGGTTACTAGCACAGATACGCAGTATTTT. It codes for CASSLEGVTSTDTQYF.

The genes are TRBV15 and TRBJ2-7; 9 bases align to TRBD1. Losses at the gene ends were 3 bases for V and 7 bases for J; bases not matched to a gene: 10. Germline CDR1 reads LNHNV; CDR2 reads YYDKDF (reference sequence). The CDR3 spans 15 residues. CDR3 in DNA: TGTGCCACCAGCAGGGCCGGGACAGGGTCTGTTGAGCAGTACTTC. This codes for CATSRAGTGSVEQYF. The full variable domain, completed using reference TRBV15 and TRBJ2-7, is DAMVIQNPRYQVTQFGKPVTLSCSQTLNHNVMYWYQQKSSQAPKLLFHYYDKDFNNEADTPDNFQSRRPNTSFCFLDIRSPGLGDTAMYLCATSRAGTGSVEQYFGPGTRLTVT.

The chain couples TRBV7-3 to TRBJ1-5; D is ambiguous. This CDR3 is 13 amino acids long. V was shortened by 2 bases and J by 6 bases, with 8 bases between the two germline ends. Germline CDR1 reads SGHTA; CDR2 reads FQGTGA. In nucleotides, the CDR3 is TGTGCCAGCAGCTTATCCCCCGGTCAGCCCCAGCATTTT. It encodes CASSLSPGQPQHF.

The CDR3 here is CACRQGDPYEQYF. The CDR3, as DNA: TGTGCCTGCAGACAGGGGGATCCCTACGAGCAGTACTTC. This chain links TRBV30 with TRBJ2-7; 9 nucleotides match TRBD1. Per germline, CDR1 GTSNPN and CDR2 SVGIG (reference sequence). The CDR3 has 13 amino acids. V was pared by 6 bases and J by 2 bases, with 5 bases of the junction left unmatched.

This chain connects TRBV28 to TRBJ1-2; the D gene is possibly TRBD1 (5 bases). V lost 2 bases and J lost 4, with 17 bases in between. Germline V gives CDR1 MDHEN, CDR2 SYDVKM. This CDR3 comprises 16 residues. The CDR3 region has the DNA TGTGCCAGCAGTTTAGGGTCGGTGTGGGGCGGCTATGGCTACACCTTC. Protein: CASSLGSVWGGYGYTF.

This clone was picked up one time. The chain carries TRBV6-5 and TRBJ2-7; TRBD1 agrees at 7 bases. The J segment lost 0 bases and the V segment lost 5 bases, leaving 7 bases of the junction unmatched. The CDR3 covers 15 residues. CDR1 and CDR2 (germline): MNHEY, SVGAGI. The CDR3 DNA follows: TGTGCCAGCAGTCCTTGGACAGGAGACTCCTACGAGCAGTACTTC. Translating it yields CASSPWTGDSYEQYF.

The rearrangement joins TRBV5-4 to TRBJ2-5; 8 positions match TRBD1. Germline V gene lookup returns CDR1 SGHNT and CDR2 YYREEE (reference sequence). The CDR3 runs to 15 residues. Trimming cost V 9 bases and J 1 base; bases outside gene matches: 11. The CDR3 nucleotides are TGTGCCACTACCCCAGGGGACAGGAGCCAAGAGACCCAGTACTTC. This translates into CATTPGDRSQETQYF.

The gene calls are TRBV7-9 and TRBJ1-2; 8 positions agree with TRBD1. V trimming: 5 bases; J trimming: 3 bases; junction bases outside the gene matches: 14. The CDR3 extends over 17 amino acids. Germline CDR1 is SEHNR and CDR2 is FQNEAQ (reference sequence). The CDR3 sequence is CASSTDREGKGDYGYTF. The CDR3 nucleotides read TGTGCCAGCAGCACGGACAGGGAGGGAAAAGGAGACTATGGCTACACCTTC.

V is TRBV19 and J is TRBJ2-5; perhaps D is TRBD1 or TRBD2 (5 bases each). The J call may be in error: the DNA end matches TRBJ2-7 better. The germline CDR1 and CDR2 sequences are LNHDA and SQIVND (reference sequence). The length of the CDR3 is 16 residues. CDR3 loop: CASIIQALGSSYEQYF. The CDR3 nucleotides read TGTGCCAGTATAATACAGGCCCTAGGGAGCTCCTACGAGCAGTACTTC.